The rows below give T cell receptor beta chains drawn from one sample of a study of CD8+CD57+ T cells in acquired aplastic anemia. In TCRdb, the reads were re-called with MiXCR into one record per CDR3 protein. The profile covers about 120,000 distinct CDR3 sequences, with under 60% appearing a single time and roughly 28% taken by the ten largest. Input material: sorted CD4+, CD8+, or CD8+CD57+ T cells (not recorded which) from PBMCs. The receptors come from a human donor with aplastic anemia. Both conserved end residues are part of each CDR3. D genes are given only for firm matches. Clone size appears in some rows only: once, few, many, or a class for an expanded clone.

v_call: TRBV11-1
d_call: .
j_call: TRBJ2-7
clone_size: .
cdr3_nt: TGTGCCAGCAGCCGCCAGGCAGAGCAGTACTTC
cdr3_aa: CASSRQAEQYF

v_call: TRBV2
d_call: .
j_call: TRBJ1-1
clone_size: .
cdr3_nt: TGTGCCAGCAGTTCCCTAGGCCTATCGAACACTGAAGCTTTCTTT
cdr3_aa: CASSSLGLSNTEAFF

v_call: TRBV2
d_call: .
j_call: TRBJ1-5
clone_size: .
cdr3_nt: TGTGCCAGCAGTTTCGGCTATCATCAGACCCAGCATTTT
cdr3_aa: CASSFGYHQTQHF

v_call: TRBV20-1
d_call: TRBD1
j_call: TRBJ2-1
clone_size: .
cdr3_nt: TGCAGTGCCGACGGGACAGGACTTCACAATGAGCAGTTCTTC
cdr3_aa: CSADGTGLHNEQFF

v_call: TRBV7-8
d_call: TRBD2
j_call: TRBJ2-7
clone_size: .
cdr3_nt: TGTGCCAGCAGCTTAACCGGGACTAGCGGCTACGAGCAGTACTTC
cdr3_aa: CASSLTGTSGYEQYF

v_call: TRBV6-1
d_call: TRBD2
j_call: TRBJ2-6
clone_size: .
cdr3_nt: TGTGCCAGCAGTTCATCGGGGGGGGCACCTGGGGCCAACGTCCTGACTTTC
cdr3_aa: CASSSSGGAPGANVLTF

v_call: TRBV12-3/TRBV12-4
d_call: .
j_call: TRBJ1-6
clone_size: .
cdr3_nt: TGTGCCAGCAGTTACTCGGGGGATCCGAATTCACCCCTCCACTTT
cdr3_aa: CASSYSGDPNSPLHF

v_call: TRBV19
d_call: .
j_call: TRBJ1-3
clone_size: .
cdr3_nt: TGTGCCAGTAGTACTTCTGGGAGGGGAAACACCATATATTTT
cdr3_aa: CASSTSGRGNTIYF

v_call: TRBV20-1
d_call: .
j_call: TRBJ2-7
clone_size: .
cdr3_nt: TGCAGTGCACGGACGGGCTACGAGCAGTACTTC
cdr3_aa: CSARTGYEQYF

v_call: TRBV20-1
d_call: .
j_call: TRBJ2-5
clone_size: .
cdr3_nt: TGCAGTGCTAGAGGCCAGGGGGGACAAGAGACCCAGTACTTC
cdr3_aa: CSARGQGGQETQYF

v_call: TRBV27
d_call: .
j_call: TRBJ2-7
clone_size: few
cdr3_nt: TGTGCCACCCACCCCACGGGGACATCCTCCTACGAGCAGTACTTC
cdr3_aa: CATHPTGTSSYEQYF

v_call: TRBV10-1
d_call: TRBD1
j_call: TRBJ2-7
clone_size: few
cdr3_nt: TGCGCCAGCAACGGACAGGGGAGATACGAGCAGTACTTC
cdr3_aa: CASNGQGRYEQYF

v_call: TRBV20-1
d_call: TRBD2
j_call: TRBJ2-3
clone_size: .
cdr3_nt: TGCAGTGCCATAAATAGCGGGAGAGCAGATACGCAGTATTTT
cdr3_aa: CSAINSGRADTQYF

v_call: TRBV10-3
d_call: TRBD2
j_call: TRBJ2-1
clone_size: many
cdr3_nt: TGTGCCATCAGTGGGGCTAGCGGGGGGCCCACCTACAATGAGCAGTTCTTC
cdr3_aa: CAISGASGGPTYNEQFF

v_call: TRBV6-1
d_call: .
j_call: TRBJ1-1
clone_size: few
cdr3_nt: TGTGCCAGCAGTGAAGTGCCGGGGCTTGGCACTGAAGCTTTCTTT
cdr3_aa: CASSEVPGLGTEAFF

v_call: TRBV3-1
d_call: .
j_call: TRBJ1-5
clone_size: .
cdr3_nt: TGTGCCAGCAGCCACGATCAACAGGGTTATAGCAATCAGCCCCAGCATTTT
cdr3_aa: CASSHDQQGYSNQPQHF

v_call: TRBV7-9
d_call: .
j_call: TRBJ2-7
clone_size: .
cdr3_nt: TGTGCCAGCAGCCAACGCCCGGACAGCGCCTACGAGCAGTACTTC
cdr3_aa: CASSQRPDSAYEQYF

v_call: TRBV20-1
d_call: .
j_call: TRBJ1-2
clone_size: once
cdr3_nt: TGCAGTGCTAGAGGGGTCGCTAATTATGGCTACACCTTC
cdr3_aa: CSARGVANYGYTF

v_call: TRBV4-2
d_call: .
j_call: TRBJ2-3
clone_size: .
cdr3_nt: TGTGCCAGCAGCCAGCCCTCTAGCACAGATACGCAGTATTTT
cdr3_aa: CASSQPSSTDTQYF

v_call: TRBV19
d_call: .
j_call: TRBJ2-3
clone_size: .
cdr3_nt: TGTGCCAGTAGTATAGGAGGGCCGACAGATACGCAGTATTTT
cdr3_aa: CASSIGGPTDTQYF

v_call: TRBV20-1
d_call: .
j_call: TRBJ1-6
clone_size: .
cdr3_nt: TGCAGTGCCAAGGGGTATGGTGTCTCACCCCTCCACTTT
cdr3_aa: CSAKGYGVSPLHF

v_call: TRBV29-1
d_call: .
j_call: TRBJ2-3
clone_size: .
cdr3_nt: TGCAGCGTCACGGGGGGCTTAGGCCCCACAGATACGCAGTATTTT
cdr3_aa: CSVTGGLGPTDTQYF

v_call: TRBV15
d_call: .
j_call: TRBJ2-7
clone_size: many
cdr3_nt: TGTGCCACCAGCCCGCGGGGCCCATACGAGCAGTACTTC
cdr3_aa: CATSPRGPYEQYF

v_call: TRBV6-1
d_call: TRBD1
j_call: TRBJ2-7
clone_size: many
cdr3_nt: TGTGCCAGCAGGCCCTCCAGGGGGCAATACGAGCAGTACTTC
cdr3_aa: CASRPSRGQYEQYF

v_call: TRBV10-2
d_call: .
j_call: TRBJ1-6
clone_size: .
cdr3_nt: TGCGCCAGCAGTGAGTCGGACATAGGCTCCTATAATTCACCCCTCCACTTT
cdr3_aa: CASSESDIGSYNSPLHF